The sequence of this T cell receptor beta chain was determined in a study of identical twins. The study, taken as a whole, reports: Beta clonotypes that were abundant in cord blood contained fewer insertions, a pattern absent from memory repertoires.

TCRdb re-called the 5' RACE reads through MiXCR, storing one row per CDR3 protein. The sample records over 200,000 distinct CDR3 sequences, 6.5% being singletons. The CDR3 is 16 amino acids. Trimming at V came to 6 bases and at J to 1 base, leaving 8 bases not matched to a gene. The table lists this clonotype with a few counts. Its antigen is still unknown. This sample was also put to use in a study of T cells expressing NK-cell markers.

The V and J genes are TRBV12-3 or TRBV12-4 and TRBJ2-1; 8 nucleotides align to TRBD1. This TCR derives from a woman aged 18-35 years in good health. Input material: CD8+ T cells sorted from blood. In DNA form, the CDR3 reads TGTGCCAGCAGGGCTACAGGGGGTTCATCCTACAATGAGCAGTTCTTC. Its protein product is CASRATGGSSYNEQFF.